This section outlines one T cell receptor (beta chain) sequence together with its context. This sample includes further DNA sequences coding for the same CDR3. The data belong to a study of blood T cell repertoires in COVID-19. In the study overall: Acute-phase and convalescent COVID-19 samples originated in the United States, Italy and Spain. T cells, B-cell-depleted T cells, or PBMCs supplied cDNA or gDNA.

As handled by the study authors: Scientists estimated how many nucleated cells there were by amplifying reference gene primers. The method was immunoSEQ multiplex PCR; TCRdb's version includes in-frame clones alone and lacks a portion of them. V, J and clone size are taken as reported in that table, and D and trimming were inferred from the DNA itself. The sample lists some 200,000 clones, roughly 80% seen once, with about 3% in the top ten. Sequences were obtained from peripheral blood. The clonotype originates from a woman aged 30 to 39 who had recovered from COVID-19.

CDR3 in amino acids: CASSLASGASYNEQFF. In DNA, the CDR3 is TGCGCCAGCAGCTTGGCTAGCGGGGCGTCCTACAATGAGCAGTTCTTC. The chain links TRBV5-1 to TRBJ2-1; 9 nucleotides align to TRBD2. Germline-derived CDR1 and CDR2 are SGHRS and YFSETQ. V trimming: 0 bases; J trimming: 1 base; junction bases outside the gene matches: 2. The CDR3 loop spans 16 amino acids.